This T cell receptor (beta chain) was retrieved from a study of human T cells and chemical hapten exposure. Ten or more counts support this clonotype. TCRdb reanalysed the RACE reads using MiXCR and keeps one entry per CDR3 protein. Found here are about 42,000 distinct CDR3 sequences, over 10% of them singletons; the top ten hold roughly 5.7%. The time point denotes: pre-sensitization, week 0. The treatment denotes: therapeutic diphenylcyclopropenone sensitization with weekly scalp DPC. The length of the CDR3 is 12 residues. The germline V gene encodes CDR1 SGHTA and CDR2 FQGNSA. Trimming removed 2 bases from V and 7 bases from J, with 8 bases in between.

The TCR sequence derives from a woman under 40 with alopecia areata. Some clones in this sample may be carry-over from other donors' samples. The source was whole blood, collected in connection with sensitization to the hapten diphenylcyclopropenone (DPC). The chain uses TRBV7-2 and TRBJ2-5, with no clear D. Here the CDR3 DNA reads TGTGCCAGCAGCTTAAGTTTAGGGACCCAGTACTTC. As protein: CASSLSLGTQYF.